This T cell receptor (beta chain) was found in a study of T cell responses to AZD1222 COVID-19 vaccine. Study-wide points: Possibly, clonal diversity was underestimated; donors were largely white British and included more females. The peak T cell response came first, and repertoires were sampled only after it. Nearly half of the spike-specific TCRs reportedly recognize variant regions that carry no mutations. Spike was spanned by vaccine-associated CD4 TCRs, with dominance at 160-218 and 743-854.

The data were produced by immunoSEQ multiplex PCR, yet TCRdb's version contains in-frame clones alone and is incomplete. The data contain approximately 80,000 clones, approximately 90% of them singletons. Per the germline V gene, CDR1 is SGHVS and CDR2 is FQNEAQ. The V gene lost 5 bases and the J gene lost 10 bases, with 18 bases spanning the gap. This CDR3 has 14 amino acids. Worth noting for this clone: The target antigen is unknown.

Source: peripheral blood, taken 28 days after the second AZD1222 dose. The gene calls are TRBV7-8 and TRBJ1-5; no clear D. The TCR comes from an adult who received the AZD1222 COVID-19 vaccine. DNA of the CDR3: TGTGCCAGCAGCCAATTGACAACCATCGTCCCCCAGCATTTT. Its protein is CASSQLTTIVPQHF. The variable domain in full, completed from reference TRBV7-8 and TRBJ1-5, reads GAGVSQSPRYKVAKRGQDVALRCDPISGHVSLFWYQQALGQGPEFLTYFQNEAQLDKSGLPSDRFFAERPEGSVSTLKIQRTQQEDSAVYLCASSQLTTIVPQHFGDGTRLSIL.